The 3 T cell receptor beta chains in this list originate from one sample, sequenced in a study of metastatic and nonmetastatic thyroid tumors. Patients underwent thyroid surgery, and none had received any treatment before it. With MiXCR, TCRdb called clones anew from the PCR reads. The top ten clones hold approximately 13% of a sample with 16,000 or so clones, less than 25% of them seen once. The sample taken for sequencing was tumor tissue. The receptors were gathered from a male donor with papillary thyroid cancer or a benign thyroid nodule (not recorded which). Some clones in this sample may be carry-over from other donors' samples.

This clone has only a few counts. V usage is TRBV28 and J usage is TRBJ2-7, with a weak D call TRBD1 (5 bases). The ends were cut back, 6 bases at V and 3 bases at J, with 18 bases in the middle. The germline V gene encodes CDR1 MDHEN and CDR2 SYDVKM. The CDR3 is 15 amino acids. CDR3 nucleotide sequence: TGTGCCAGCAGCACTGTAGTGGCAGGGTGCTACGAGCAGTACTTC. The encoded protein is CASSTVVAGCYEQYF. Combining the CDR3 with reference TRBV28 and TRBJ2-7 gives the whole variable domain DVKVTQSSRYLVKRTGEKVFLECVQDMDHENMFWYRQDPGLGLRLIYFSYDVKMKEKGDIPEGYSVSREKKERFSLILESASTNQTSMYLCASSTVVAGCYEQYFGPGTRLTVT.

About this clone itself: One end of the junction varies from germline; a read error may be responsible. This rearrangement joins TRBV11-2 to TRBJ2-7; D call uncertain. The CDR3 contains 15 residues. Germline V lookup: CDR1 SGHAT, CDR2 FQNNGV. CDR3 protein: CANSLDPGSSYEQYF. DNA for the CDR3: TGTGCCAACAGCTTAGACCCGGGCAGTTCCTACGAGCAGTACTTC.

At least ten counts were recorded for this clone. Being one base from a much bigger clone, this may be a read error. The same CDR3 can be traced to other DNA sequences in this sample. The chain joins TRBV7-8 to TRBJ1-6; 7 bases line up with TRBD1. Germline CDR1 reads SGHVS; CDR2 reads FQNEAQ. This CDR3 contains 18 residues. The CDR3 here is CASSPGGRGRAYNSPLHF. The CDR3, as DNA: TGTGCCAGCAGCCCCGGGGGTAGGGGGCGAGCGTATAATTCACCCCTCCACTTC.